One T cell receptor (beta chain) is described in this entry. The antigen remains unidentified. This specimen belongs to a study of T cell responses to AZD1222 COVID-19 vaccine. Overall study findings and caveats: Receipt of two AZD1222 doses was followed by a rise in Spike-specific TCR breadth and depth.

Trimming left V 4 bases short and J 10 bases short, with 17 bases between. Germline loops: CDR1 MNHEY, CDR2 SVGEGT. The CDR3 is made up of 14 amino acids. The assay was immunoSEQ multiplex PCR, and TCRdb's table has in-frame clones only and misses some. The repertoire includes some 190,000 clones, approximately 94% of them detected once, and around 1.5% sits in the top ten. Here the sequenced sample was peripheral blood, taken 28 days after the second dose of the MenACWY control vaccine. The J gene is TRBJ2-1, the V gene TRBV6-2 or TRBV6-3, with D perhaps TRBD2 (6 bases). The receptor was isolated from an adult who received the MenACWY meningococcal vaccine as a control. The CDR3 here is CASSFGGVAREQFF. The CDR3 bases are TGTGCCAGCAGTTTCGGCGGGGTGGCGAGGGAGCAGTTCTTC.